This TCR beta chain appears in the sequencing data of a study of OX40 agonist ivuxolimab in advanced cancers. In the study overall: It was permissible to have had prior anti-PD-1, anti-PD-L1 or anti-CTLA-4 therapy, and around 43% had some.

TCRdb keeps only in-frame clones here, not all; method: immunoSEQ multiplex PCR. The sample lists about 63,000 clones, more than 85% seen once, with around 0.73% in the top ten. Comments on this clone: Its antigen remains unknown.

The study's findings and limits: Average numbers of expanded clones were greater in CD8+ T cells than in CD4+. Some patients without response likewise showed low normalized clonal expansion. There was clonal expansion of CD4+ and CD8+ blood T cells by week 6 at 0.1 to 3.0 mg/kg.

J gave up 6 bases and V 7 bases, and 4 bases lay outside the gene matches. The CDR3 is made up of 13 amino acids. Germline V gene data show CDR1 as LNHDA and CDR2 as SQIVND (reference sequence). The sequences come from CD4+ or CD8+ T cells sorted from blood, collected in a trial of the OX40 agonist ivuxolimab. The sequence derives from an adult with an advanced solid tumor such as melanoma, head and neck, liver or kidney cancer. The genes are TRBV19 and TRBJ1-5; TRBD1 agrees at 9 bases. For the CDR3, the DNA is TGTGCCAGTAACGGGGACAGGGCTCAGCCCCAGCATTTT. Translating it yields CASNGDRAQPQHF.